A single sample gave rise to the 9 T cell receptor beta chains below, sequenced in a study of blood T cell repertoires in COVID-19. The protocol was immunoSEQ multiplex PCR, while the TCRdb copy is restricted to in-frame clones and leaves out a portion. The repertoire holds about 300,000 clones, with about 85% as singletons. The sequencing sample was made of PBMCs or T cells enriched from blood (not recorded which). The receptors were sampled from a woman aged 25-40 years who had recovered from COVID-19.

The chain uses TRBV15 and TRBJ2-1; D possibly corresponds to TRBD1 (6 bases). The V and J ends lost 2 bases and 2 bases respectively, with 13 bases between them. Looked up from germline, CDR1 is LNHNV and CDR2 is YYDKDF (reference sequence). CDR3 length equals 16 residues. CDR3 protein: CATSRQDSSAYNEQFF. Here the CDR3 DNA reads TGTGCCACCAGCAGACAGGACAGTTCGGCCTACAATGAGCAGTTCTTC.

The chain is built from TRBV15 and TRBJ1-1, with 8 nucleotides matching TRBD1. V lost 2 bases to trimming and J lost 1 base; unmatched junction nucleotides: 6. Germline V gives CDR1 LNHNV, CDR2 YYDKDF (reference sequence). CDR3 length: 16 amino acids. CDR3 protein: CATSRRAGTGNTEAFF. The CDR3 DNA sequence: TGTGCCACCAGCAGAAGAGCCGGGACAGGGAACACTGAAGCTTTCTTT. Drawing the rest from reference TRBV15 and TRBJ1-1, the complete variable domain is DAMVIQNPRYQVTQFGKPVTLSCSQTLNHNVMYWYQQKSSQAPKLLFHYYDKDFNNEADTPDNFQSRRPNTSFCFLDIRSPGLGDTAMYLCATSRRAGTGNTEAFFGQGTRLTVV.

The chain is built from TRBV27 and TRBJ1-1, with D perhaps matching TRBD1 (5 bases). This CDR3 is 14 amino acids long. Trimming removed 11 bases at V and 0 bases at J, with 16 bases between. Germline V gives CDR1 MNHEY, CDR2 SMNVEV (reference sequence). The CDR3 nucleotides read TGTGCCGCTCGGGGGGTAGGAATGAACACTGAAGCTTTCTTT. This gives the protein CAARGVGMNTEAFF.

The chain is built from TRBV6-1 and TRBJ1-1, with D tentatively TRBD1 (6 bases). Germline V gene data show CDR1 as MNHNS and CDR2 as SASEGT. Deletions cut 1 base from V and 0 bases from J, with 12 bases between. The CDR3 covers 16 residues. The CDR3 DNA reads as TGTGCCAGCAGTGAAGAAACAGGGACGCTGAACACTGAAGCTTTCTTT. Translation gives CASSEETGTLNTEAFF.

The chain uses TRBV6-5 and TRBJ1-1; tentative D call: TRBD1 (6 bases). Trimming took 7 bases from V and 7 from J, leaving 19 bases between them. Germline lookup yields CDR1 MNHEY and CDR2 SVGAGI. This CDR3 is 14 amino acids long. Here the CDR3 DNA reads TGTGCCAGCACCATCAGGGGAGGGGCGAATGAAGCTTTCTTT. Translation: CASTIRGGANEAFF.

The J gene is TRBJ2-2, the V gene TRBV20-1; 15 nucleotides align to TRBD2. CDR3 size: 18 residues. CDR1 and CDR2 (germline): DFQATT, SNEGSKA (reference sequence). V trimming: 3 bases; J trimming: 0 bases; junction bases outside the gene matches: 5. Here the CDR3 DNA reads TGCAGTGCTAGTGCGGGACTAGCGGGGGGAGCGAACACCGGGGAGCTGTTTTTT. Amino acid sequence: CSASAGLAGGANTGELFF.

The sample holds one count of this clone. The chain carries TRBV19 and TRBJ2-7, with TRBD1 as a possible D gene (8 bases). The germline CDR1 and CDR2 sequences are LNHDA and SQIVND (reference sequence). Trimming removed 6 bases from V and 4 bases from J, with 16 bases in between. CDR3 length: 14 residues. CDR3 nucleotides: TGTGCCAGTAGGAGAGACAGGGGAGGGTACGAGCAGTACTTC. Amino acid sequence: CASRRDRGGYEQYF.

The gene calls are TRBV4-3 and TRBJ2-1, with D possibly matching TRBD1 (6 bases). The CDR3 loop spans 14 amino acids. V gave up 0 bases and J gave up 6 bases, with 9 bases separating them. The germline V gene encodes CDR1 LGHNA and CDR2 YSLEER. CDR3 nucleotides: TGCGCCAGCAGCCAAGACAGGGGATCCAATGAGCAGTTCTTC. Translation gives CASSQDRGSNEQFF.

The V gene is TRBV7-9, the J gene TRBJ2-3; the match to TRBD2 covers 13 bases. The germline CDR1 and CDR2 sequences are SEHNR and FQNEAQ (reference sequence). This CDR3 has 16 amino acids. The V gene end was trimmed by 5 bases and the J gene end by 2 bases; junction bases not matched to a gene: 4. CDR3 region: CASSRGLAGATDTQYF. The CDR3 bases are TGTGCCAGCAGCCGCGGACTAGCGGGGGCCACAGATACGCAGTATTTT.